The sequence of this T cell receptor beta chain was determined in a study of a mutant IDH1 vaccine in newly diagnosed glioma. Time point indicated: week 23, last vaccination. Doses consisted of 300 ug of mutant IDH1 20-mer peptide each, paired with topical imiquimod. A note on this clone: Its antigen is still unknown.

V was clipped by 1 base and J by 2 bases; unmatched bases: 3. Germline V lookup: CDR1 SEHNR, CDR2 FQNEAQ (reference sequence). This CDR3 comprises 17 residues. Sequencing was performed with immunoSEQ multiplex PCR; in TCRdb, only in-frame clones are kept and a portion is missing. The sample comprises under 70,000 clones, roughly 84% of which are singletons, and about 14% rests with the top ten. This clonotype was obtained from a man between 18 and 35 years old with glioma. This chain connects TRBV7-9 to TRBJ2-3; TRBD2 agrees at 13 bases. Material: PBMCs, obtained from a glioma patient whose treatment included an IDH1 peptide vaccine. DNA for the CDR3: TGTGCCAGCAGCTTAGGGGGACTAGCGGGGATCACAGATACGCAGTATTTT. It encodes CASSLGGLAGITDTQYF.